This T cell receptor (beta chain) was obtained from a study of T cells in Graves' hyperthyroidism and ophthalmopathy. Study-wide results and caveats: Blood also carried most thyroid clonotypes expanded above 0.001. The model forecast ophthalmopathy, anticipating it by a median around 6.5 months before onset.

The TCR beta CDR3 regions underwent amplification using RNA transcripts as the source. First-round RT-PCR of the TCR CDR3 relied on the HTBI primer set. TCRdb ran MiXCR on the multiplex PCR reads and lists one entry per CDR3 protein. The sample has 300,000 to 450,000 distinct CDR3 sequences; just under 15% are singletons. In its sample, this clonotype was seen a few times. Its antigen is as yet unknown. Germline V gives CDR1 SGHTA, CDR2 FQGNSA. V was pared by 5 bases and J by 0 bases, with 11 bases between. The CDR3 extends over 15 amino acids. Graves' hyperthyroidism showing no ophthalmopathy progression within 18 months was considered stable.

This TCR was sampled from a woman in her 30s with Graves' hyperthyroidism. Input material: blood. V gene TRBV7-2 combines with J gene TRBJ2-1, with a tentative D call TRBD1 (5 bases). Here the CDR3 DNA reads TGTGCCAGCAGCCGACAGTCCCTCTCCTACAATGAGCAGTTCTTC. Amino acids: CASSRQSLSYNEQFF.